These 29 T cell receptor beta chains share one sample of origin, sequenced in a study of T cells in Graves' hyperthyroidism and ophthalmopathy. TCR beta CDR3 regions were amplified from RNA. The primer set for the first-round RT-PCR of the TCR CDR3 was HTBI. TCRdb independently ran MiXCR on the multiplex PCR reads; one entry per CDR3 protein. This table holds fewer than 700,000 distinct CDR3 sequences, 15% to 20% found once. What was sequenced was blood. These receptor sequences come from a woman between 25 and 40 years old with Graves' hyperthyroidism.

The chain recombines TRBV5-6 with TRBJ2-1; a possible D gene is TRBD1 (6 bases). The CDR3 totals 14 residues. Germline assignment: CDR1 SGHDT and CDR2 YYEEEE. Trimming took 5 bases from V and 5 from J, leaving 14 bases between them. The CDR3: CASSSGTPHNEQFF. The CDR3 DNA follows: TGTGCCAGCAGTTCAGGGACACCCCACAATGAGCAGTTCTTC.

This clonotype was seen repeatedly, ten times or more. The genes are TRBV30 and TRBJ1-1, with a tentative D call TRBD1 (6 bases). V was trimmed by 3 bases and J by 4 bases, leaving 12 bases between them. This CDR3 spans 13 amino acids. Germline V gives CDR1 GTSNPN, CDR2 SVGIG (reference sequence). The chain's CDR3 is CAWSVTGGTEAFF. The CDR3 bases are TGTGCCTGGAGCGTGACAGGCGGCACTGAAGCTTTCTTT.

This clonotype was seen at least ten times. The genes are TRBV2 and TRBJ2-7, with 8 bases lining up with TRBD1. V shed 6 bases and J 4 bases; nucleotides not matched to a gene: 14. In germline, CDR1 is SNHLY, CDR2 FYNNEI. This CDR3 has 16 residues. The CDR3 coding sequence is TGTGCCAGCAGCTTCCACAGGGGGACCACTAAATACGAGCAGTACTTC. It yields the protein CASSFHRGTTKYEQYF.

The table lists this clonotype with many counts. CDR3 bases: TGTGCCAGCAGCCCGGACATGATAAATTACGAGCAGTACTTC. Its translation: CASSPDMINYEQYF. The V call is TRBV7-2, the J call TRBJ2-7; perhaps TRBD1 as D (5 bases). The CDR3 sequence is 14 residues long. Trimming stripped 5 bases from V and 4 bases from J, with 15 bases between. CDR1 and CDR2 from the germline V gene are SGHTA and FQGNSA.

This chain connects TRBV9 to TRBJ1-2, with D hard to call. The length of the CDR3 is 13 residues. Trimming stripped 5 bases from V and 4 bases from J, with 12 bases between. The germline V gene encodes CDR1 SGDLS and CDR2 YYNGEE. The CDR3 DNA reads TGTGCCAGCAGTGTAACCCCCAGCTATGGCTACACCTTC. This sequence encodes CASSVTPSYGYTF.

This chain uses TRBV20-1 with TRBJ1-4; TRBD1 might be the D (6 bases). Germline CDR1 DFQATT, CDR2 SNEGSKA (reference sequence). Trimming shortened V by 3 bases and J by 4 bases, and 15 bases separated the two germline ends. This CDR3 is 15 amino acids long. CDR3 nucleotides: TGCAGTGCTAGGCCGGAGGGGGAATTTAATGAAAAACTGTTTTTT. Translation: CSARPEGEFNEKLFF.

CDR3 loop: CSAQGTGEEPQHF. DNA of the CDR3: TGCAGTGCACAAGGGACAGGGGAGGAGCCCCAGCATTTT. The chain couples TRBV20-1 to TRBJ1-5, with TRBD1 matching over 10 bases. V dropped 6 bases and J dropped 8; count of bases not matched to a gene: 7. CDR3 length: 13 residues. Germline lookup yields CDR1 DFQATT and CDR2 SNEGSKA (reference sequence).

This chain uses TRBV29-1 with TRBJ1-2; no definite D call. The germline V and J ends were trimmed by 0 bases and 3 bases, with 11 bases remaining between them. The CDR3 length is 14 residues. Germline assignment: CDR1 SQVTM and CDR2 ANQGSEA. CDR3 protein: CSVEDHTEDYGYTF. CDR3 bases: TGCAGCGTTGAAGATCACACGGAAGACTATGGCTACACCTTC.

This clonotype was observed a few times. The chain uses TRBV7-2 and TRBJ2-2; 7 bases fit TRBD2. The trim removed 5 bases at V and 6 bases at J, leaving 12 bases unmatched. The CDR3 spans 16 residues. Germline loops: CDR1 SGHTA, CDR2 FQGNSA. The CDR3 protein is CASSPPSGRKSGELFF. The CDR3 DNA sequence: TGTGCCAGCAGCCCACCGTCCGGGAGGAAGTCCGGGGAGCTGTTTTTT.

This clonotype appeared many times. This chain uses TRBV28 with TRBJ2-1, with 8 positions matching TRBD2. This CDR3 comprises 15 residues. CDR1 MDHEN and CDR2 SYDVKM come from the germline V gene. With 2 bases clipped from V and 3 bases from J, the junction kept 3 bases outside the gene matches. The CDR3 spells CASSLDLAGYNEQFF. In DNA, the CDR3 is TGTGCCAGCAGTTTAGACCTAGCGGGCTACAATGAGCAGTTCTTC.

In this sample, this clonotype turned up a few times. V and J are TRBV20-1 and TRBJ2-5; TRBD2 agrees at 8 bases. Unmatched junction bases numbered 12, after V lost 5 bases and J lost 4 bases. The CDR3 spans 15 residues. The germline V gene has CDR1 DFQATT and CDR2 SNEGSKA (reference sequence). The CDR3 reads CSAAKTGGLGETQYF. In DNA, the CDR3 is TGCAGTGCTGCCAAAACGGGAGGGCTAGGAGAGACCCAGTACTTC.

Ten or more counts support this clonotype. This chain links TRBV12-3 or TRBV12-4 with TRBJ1-3; no reliable D call. The CDR3 loop spans 13 amino acids. Trimming pared 7 bases from V and 5 bases from J, leaving 12 bases between. CDR3 nucleotide sequence: TGTGCCAGCATCCCAACTAACCGAAACACCATATATTTT. This translates into CASIPTNRNTIYF.

The chain joins TRBV5-4 to TRBJ2-3; perhaps TRBD1 as D (7 bases). The CDR3 is 15 residues long. From germline, CDR1 is SGHNT and CDR2 YYREEE (reference sequence). V was shortened by 1 base and J by 4 bases, with 13 bases between the two germline ends. The CDR3 loop reads CASSLPGRGADTQYF. The CDR3 bases are TGTGCCAGCAGCTTGCCGGGCAGGGGGGCAGATACGCAGTATTTT.

This clonotype was found a few times. V gene TRBV6-5 combines with J gene TRBJ2-7; 7 nucleotides line up with TRBD2. Unmatched junction bases numbered 5, after V lost 0 bases and J lost 0 bases. This CDR3 contains 16 residues. Looked up from germline, CDR1 is MNHEY and CDR2 is SVGAGI. The DNA for the CDR3 is TGTGCCAGCAGTTACTCGGGAGCGGGAAGCTCCTACGAGCAGTACTTC. As protein: CASSYSGAGSSYEQYF.

About this clonotype itself: It may be a read error: a sequence one base away is much more abundant. The J gene is TRBJ2-7, the V gene TRBV11-2, with D perhaps TRBD2 (6 bases). This CDR3 spans 14 amino acids. The germline CDR1 and CDR2 sequences are SGHAT and FQNNGV. The CDR3 coding sequence is TGTGCCGGCAGCTTAGGACTATTTTCCTACGAGCAGTACTTC. Protein: CAGSLGLFSYEQYF.

The table lists this clonotype with a few counts. This chain links TRBV20-1 with TRBJ2-1; D unclear. The CDR3 has 12 amino acids. V was cut by 4 bases and J by 5 bases, with 9 bases left in between. CDR1 is DFQATT, CDR2 SNEGSKA, per germline (reference sequence). CDR3 region: CSAKTRNNEQFF. CDR3 in DNA: TGCAGTGCTAAAACTCGAAACAATGAGCAGTTCTTC.

This clonotype was seen more than once but under ten times. The V gene is TRBV7-6, the J gene TRBJ1-5, with 7 bases aligning to TRBD1. The CDR3 is 15 residues long. V was clipped by 5 bases and J by 5 bases; unmatched bases: 9. CDR1 and CDR2 from the germline V gene are SGHVS and FNYEAQ. The CDR3 region is CASSPGADRDQPQHF. CDR3 nucleotides: TGTGCCAGCAGCCCTGGGGCAGACAGGGATCAGCCCCAGCATTTT. Variable domain in full (rest from reference TRBV7-6 and TRBJ1-5): GAGVSQSPRYKVTKRGQDVALRCDPISGHVSLYWYRQALGQGPEFLTYFNYEAQQDKSGLPNDRFSAERPEGSISTLTIQRTEQRDSAMYRCASSPGADRDQPQHFGDGTRLSIL.

This clonotype turned up a few times. The V gene is TRBV20-1, the J gene TRBJ1-2, with a weak D call TRBD1 (6 bases). The germline V and J ends were trimmed by 2 bases and 4 bases, with 14 bases remaining between them. Germline V CDR1 and CDR2: DFQATT, SNEGSKA (reference sequence). CDR3 length: 14 amino acids. DNA for the CDR3: TGCAGTGCTAGAAGCCAGGACAGCTTCTATGGCTACACCTTC. Translating gives CSARSQDSFYGYTF.

This clonotype was recorded many times. The chain has TRBV28 and TRBJ2-7; D may match TRBD1 or TRBD2 (5 bases each). Deletions cut 6 bases from V and 0 bases from J, with 15 bases between. Germline CDR1 MDHEN, CDR2 SYDVKM. CDR3 length equals 15 residues. The CDR3 reads CASRPTGTLSYEQYF. As DNA, the CDR3 is TGTGCCAGCAGACCCACCGGGACCCTCTCCTACGAGCAGTACTTC.

The rearrangement joins TRBV7-3 to TRBJ2-3; D gene uncertain. There are 15 residues in the CDR3. V was cut by 8 bases and J by 2 bases, with 17 bases left in between. CDR1 is SGHTA and CDR2 is FQGTGA in the germline V gene. The chain's CDR3 is CASRLNSPYTDTQYF. CDR3 sequence (DNA): TGTGCCAGCCGCCTAAACAGTCCCTACACAGATACGCAGTATTTT.

A note on this clonotype: Germline and junction disagree at one end, which may indicate a read error. This sequence joins TRBV28 and TRBJ1-1, with TRBD1 as a possible D gene (5 bases). The CDR3 is made up of 15 amino acids. Germline V gene lookup returns CDR1 MDHEN and CDR2 SYDVKM. The CDR3, as DNA: TGTGCCAGCATTATCCTTGGGGGGAGGAACACTGAAGCCATCTTT. Its translation: CASIILGGRNTEAIF.

The sample holds many counts of this clonotype. This chain connects TRBV28 to TRBJ2-7; D perhaps matches TRBD2 (5 bases). V was cut by 7 bases and J by 0 bases, with 13 bases left in between. Germline V CDR1 and CDR2: MDHEN, SYDVKM. There are 14 residues in the CDR3. Here the CDR3 reads CASTLGEASYEQYF. CDR3 nucleotide sequence: TGTGCCAGCACCTTGGGAGAAGCCTCCTACGAGCAGTACTTC. The complete variable domain, with remaining parts taken from reference TRBV28 and TRBJ2-7, reads DVKVTQSSRYLVKRTGEKVFLECVQDMDHENMFWYRQDPGLGLRLIYFSYDVKMKEKGDIPEGYSVSREKKERFSLILESASTNQTSMYLCASTLGEASYEQYFGPGTRLTVT.

This clonotype was counted ten times or more. This chain links TRBV6-1 with TRBJ2-3, with 8 bases aligning to TRBD2. The germline V gene has CDR1 MNHNS and CDR2 SASEGT. Trimming at V came to 6 bases and at J to 6 bases, leaving 8 bases not matched to a gene. There are 14 residues in the CDR3. CDR3 region: CASSPPGGWDTQYF. The DNA for the CDR3 is TGTGCCAGCAGCCCCCCGGGGGGGTGGGATACGCAGTATTTT.

Remarks on this clonotype: One base away lies a much larger clone, so this may be a sequencing read error. The chain couples TRBV12-3 or TRBV12-4 to TRBJ2-1, with D hard to call. There are 13 residues in the CDR3. The CDR3 loop reads CASTHDDGDEQSF. The CDR3 DNA follows: TGTGCCAGCACCCATGACGATGGGGATGAGCAGTCCTTC.

V and J are TRBV5-1 and TRBJ2-7, with D possibly being TRBD1 (5 bases). This CDR3 has 15 residues. The V gene's germline CDR1 is SGHRS and CDR2 YFSETQ. The V gene lost 1 base and the J gene lost 2 bases, with 13 bases spanning the gap. The CDR3 region has the DNA TGCGCCAGCAGCTTGTCGCCAGGGCCTACCTACGAGCAGTACTTC. Translation gives CASSLSPGPTYEQYF.

The V gene is TRBV27, the J gene TRBJ1-1; D possibly corresponds to TRBD1 (6 bases). From germline, CDR1 is MNHEY and CDR2 SMNVEV (reference sequence). Trimming stripped 5 bases from V and 1 base from J, with 11 bases between. The CDR3 contains 14 residues. CDR3 DNA sequence: TGTGCCAGCAGTCCCTCAGGGGAGAACACTGAAGCTTTCTTT. Its protein product is CASSPSGENTEAFF.

This clonotype was seen at least ten times. The gene calls are TRBV10-3 and TRBJ2-1; D might be TRBD1 (5 bases). The V end was cut by 6 bases, the J end by 2 bases, with 14 bases between. CDR3 size: 15 residues. CDR1 and CDR2 from the germline V gene are ENHRY and SYGVKD. CDR3 DNA: TGTGCCATCAGCGCTGGGGCCTCAGCCTACAATGAGCAGTTCTTC. Translated, it gives CAISAGASAYNEQFF.

This clonotype was counted many times. V and J are TRBV7-3 and TRBJ2-1, with TRBD2 identical over 14 bases. This CDR3 has 17 amino acids. CDR1 SGHTA and CDR2 FQGTGA come from the germline V gene. Losses at the gene ends were 4 bases for V and 9 bases for J; bases not matched to a gene: 11. For the CDR3, the DNA is TGTGCCAGCAGCTACTCCTCTGGGGGACTAGCGGGAGCTGAGCAGTTCTTC. Protein sequence: CASSYSSGGLAGAEQFF.

This clonotype was seen a handful of times. A much more abundant neighbour one base away suggests this may be a read error. The V gene is TRBV11-2, the J gene TRBJ2-1; 9 bases agree with TRBD2. Germline CDR1 SGHAT, CDR2 FQNNGV. The CDR3 totals 15 residues. This CDR3 reads CAGSLSAGGAYEQFF. The CDR3 DNA reads TGTGCCGGCAGCTTGTCAGCGGGAGGAGCATATGAGCAGTTCTTC.